These T cell receptor beta chains were read from a single sample in a study of shared clonotypes between healthy human individuals. Clones were read by immunoSEQ multiplex PCR, and TCRdb kept only the in-frame ones, dropping some. The profile shows about 2 million clones, around 95% of them singletons. The specimen was naive CD4+ T cells sorted from blood. The receptors come from a man younger than 35 in good health. Both conserved end residues are part of each CDR3.

V | CDR3
TRBV5-4 | CASRPASGGTGELFF
TRBV2 | CASSGALNTEAFF
TRBV10-3 | CAITRSPPTQYF
TRBV13 | CASSLIGQVDTEAFF
TRBV9 | CASTGLSLSGANVLTF
TRBV28 | CASSAPLGQPSGANVLTF
TRBV28 | CASSFKGDYTF
TRBV5-1 | CASSLDGGNTGELFF
TRBV10-3 | CAISEPPSEGTRYEQYF
TRBV7-2 | CASSAGTSGIFYNEQFF
TRBV11-2 | CASSYGIKGDTGELFF
TRBV11-1 | CASSLSPPGRGADTQYF
TRBV29-1 | CSTVTGGPRDTQYF
TRBV27 | CASSFQGPAAGRNYGYTF
TRBV7-2 | CASSLRDSGANVLTF
TRBV14 | CASSPQQGRGAFF
TRBV7-2 | CASSLAYTSGGQETQYF
TRBV9 | CASSVAGAVGGETQYF
TRBV14 | CASSQLRDRDELFF
TRBV18 | CASSPPSRGSYNEQFF
TRBV19 | CASSAGQVNNSPLHF
TRBV28 | CASSLLPGQGTYEQYF
TRBV30 | CAWSVPNSHTEAFF
TRBV5-1 | CASTPSATTNEQFF
TRBV5-1 | CASSLLAGGPSGELFF
TRBV5-1 | CASSLARPSTDTQYF
TRBV19 | CASSVSQGLPKNIQYF
TRBV10-3 | CAISAKTSGQGPYEQYF
TRBV5-1 | CAGSLGTSYEQYF
TRBV15 | CATSRDPQGKGSNQPQHF
TRBV7-6 | CASSPRPGRYEQYF
TRBV5-1 | CASSLSLEQFF
TRBV5-1 | CASSLSQGVAEAFF
TRBV11-2 | CASSLVRERTGELFF
TRBV5-4 | CASSPGLAGGAYEQYF
TRBV25-1 | CASSESRITNEKLFF
TRBV29-1 | CSVELVLASGGSQETQYF
TRBV5-4 | CASSVDSLAKNIQYF
TRBV10-3 | CAIWRGPDTDTQYF
TRBV9 | CASSGGTAGSGYTF
TRBV5-4 | CASSTRGPNNEQFF
TRBV5-1 | CASSSTGTSGGPSYEQYF
TRBV4-2 | CASSHVDRVDTEAFF
TRBV19 | CASSMDRVGQPQHF
TRBV2 | CASSERGTDTQYF